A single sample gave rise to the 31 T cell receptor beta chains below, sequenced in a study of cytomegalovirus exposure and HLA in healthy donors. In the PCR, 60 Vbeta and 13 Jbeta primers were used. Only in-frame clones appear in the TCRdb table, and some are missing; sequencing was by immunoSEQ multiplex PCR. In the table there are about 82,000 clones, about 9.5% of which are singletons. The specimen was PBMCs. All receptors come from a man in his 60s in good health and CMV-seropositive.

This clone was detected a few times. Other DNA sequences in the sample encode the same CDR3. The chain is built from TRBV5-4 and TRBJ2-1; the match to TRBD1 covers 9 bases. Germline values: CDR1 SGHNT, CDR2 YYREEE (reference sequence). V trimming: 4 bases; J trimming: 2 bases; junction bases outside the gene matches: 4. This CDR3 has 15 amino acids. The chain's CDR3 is CASSAGQGPYNEQFF. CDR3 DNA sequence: TGTGCCAGCAGCGCGGGACAGGGCCCCTACAATGAGCAGTTCTTC.

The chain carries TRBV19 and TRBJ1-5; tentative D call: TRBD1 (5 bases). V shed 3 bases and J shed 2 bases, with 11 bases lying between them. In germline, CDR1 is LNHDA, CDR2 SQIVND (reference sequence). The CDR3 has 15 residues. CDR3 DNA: TGTGCCAGTAGTATTGGGACTCAGGGCAATCAGCCCCAGCATTTT. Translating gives CASSIGTQGNQPQHF.

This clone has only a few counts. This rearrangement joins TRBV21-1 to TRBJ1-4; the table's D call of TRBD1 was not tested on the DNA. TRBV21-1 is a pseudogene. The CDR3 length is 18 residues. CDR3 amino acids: CASSKEIRDRGPGEKLFF. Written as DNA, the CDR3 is TGTGCCAGCAGCAAAGAGATCCGGGACAGGGGGCCAGGTGAAAAACTGTTTTTT.

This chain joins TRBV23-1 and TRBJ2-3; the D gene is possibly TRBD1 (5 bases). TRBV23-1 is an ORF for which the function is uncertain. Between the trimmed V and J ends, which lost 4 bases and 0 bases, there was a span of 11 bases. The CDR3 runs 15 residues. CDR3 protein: CASSRGRHSTDTQYF. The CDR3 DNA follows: TGCGCCAGCAGTCGGGGCAGACATAGCACAGATACGCAGTATTTT.

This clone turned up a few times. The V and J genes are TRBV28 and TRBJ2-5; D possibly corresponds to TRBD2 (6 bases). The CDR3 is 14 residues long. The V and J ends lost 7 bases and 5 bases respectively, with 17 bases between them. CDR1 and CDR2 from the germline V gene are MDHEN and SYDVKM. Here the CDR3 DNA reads TGTGCCAGCACCCGGGACTTCCTCTGGGAGACCCAGTACTTC. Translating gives CASTRDFLWETQYF.

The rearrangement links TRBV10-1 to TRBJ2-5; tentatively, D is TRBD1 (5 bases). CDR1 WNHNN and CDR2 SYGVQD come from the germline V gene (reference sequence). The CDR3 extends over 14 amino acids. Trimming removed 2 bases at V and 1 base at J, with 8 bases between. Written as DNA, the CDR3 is TGCGCCAGCAGTGAGCAAGGGGTCCAAGAGACCCAGTACTTC. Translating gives CASSEQGVQETQYF.

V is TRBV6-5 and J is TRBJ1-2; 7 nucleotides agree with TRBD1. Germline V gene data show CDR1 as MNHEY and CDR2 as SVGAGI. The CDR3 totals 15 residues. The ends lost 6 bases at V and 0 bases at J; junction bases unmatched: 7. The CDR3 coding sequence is TGTGCCAGCAGGGTGACAGGGCCAGCTAACTATGGCTACACCTTC. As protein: CASRVTGPANYGYTF.

The CDR3 DNA is TGTGCCAGTGTAGCGGGACAGCTCCCCTACGAGCAGTACTTC. The encoded protein is CASVAGQLPYEQYF. The gene calls are TRBV7-3 and TRBJ2-7; maybe TRBD2 (8 bases). This CDR3 is 14 amino acids long. V lost 9 bases to trimming and J lost 2 bases, with 17 bases between them. Germline CDR1 SGHTA, CDR2 FQGTGA. The full variable domain, its missing parts supplied by reference TRBV7-3 and TRBJ2-7, is GAGVSQTPSNKVTEKGKYVELRCDPISGHTALYWYRQSLGQGPEFLIYFQGTGAADDSGLPNDRFFAVRPEGSVSTLKIQRTERGDSAVYLCASVAGQLPYEQYFGPGTRLTVT.

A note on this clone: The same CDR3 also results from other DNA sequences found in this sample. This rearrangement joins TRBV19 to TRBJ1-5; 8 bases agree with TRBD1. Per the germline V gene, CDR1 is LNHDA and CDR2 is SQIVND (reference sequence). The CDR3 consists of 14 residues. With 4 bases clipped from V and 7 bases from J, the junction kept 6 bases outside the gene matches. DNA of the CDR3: TGTGCCAGTAGTACTACAGGGGGGCAACAGCCCCAGCATTTT. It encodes CASSTTGGQQPQHF.

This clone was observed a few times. The CDR3 region is CASSPDRGMDTEAFF. The CDR3 DNA reads TGCGCCAGCAGCCCGGACAGGGGTATGGACACTGAAGCTTTCTTT. This sequence joins TRBV5-1 and TRBJ1-1, with 9 bases lining up with TRBD1. The CDR3 has 15 residues. Germline values: CDR1 SGHRS, CDR2 YFSETQ. V dropped 4 bases and J dropped 3; count of bases not matched to a gene: 7.

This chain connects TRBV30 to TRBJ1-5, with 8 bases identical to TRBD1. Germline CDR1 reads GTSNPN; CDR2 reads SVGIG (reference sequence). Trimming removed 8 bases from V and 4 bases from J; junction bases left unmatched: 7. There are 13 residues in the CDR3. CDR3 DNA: TGTGCCGCGGACAGGGAGAGGAATCAGCCCCAGCATTTT. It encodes CAADRERNQPQHF.

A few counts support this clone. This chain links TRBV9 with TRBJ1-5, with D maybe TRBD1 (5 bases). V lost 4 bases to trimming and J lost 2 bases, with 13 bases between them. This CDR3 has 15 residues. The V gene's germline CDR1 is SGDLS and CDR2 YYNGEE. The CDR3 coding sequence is TGTGCCAGCAGCCCAACCAGGGATGGCAATCAGCCCCAGCATTTT. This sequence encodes CASSPTRDGNQPQHF. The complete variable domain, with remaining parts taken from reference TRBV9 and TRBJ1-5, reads DSGVTQTPKHLITATGQRVTLRCSPRSGDLSVYWYQQSLDQGLQFLIQYYNGEERAKGNILERFSAQQFPDLHSELNLSSLELGDSALYFCASSPTRDGNQPQHFGDGTRLSIL.

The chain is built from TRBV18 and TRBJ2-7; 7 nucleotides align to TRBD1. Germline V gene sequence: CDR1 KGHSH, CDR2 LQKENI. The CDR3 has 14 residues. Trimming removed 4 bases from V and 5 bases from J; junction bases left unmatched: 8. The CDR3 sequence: CASSQQGVSDEQYF. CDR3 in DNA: TGTGCCAGCTCACAGCAGGGGGTGAGCGACGAGCAGTACTTC. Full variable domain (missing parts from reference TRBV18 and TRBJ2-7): NAGVMQNPRHLVRRRGQEARLRCSPMKGHSHVYWYRQLPEEGLKFMVYLQKENIIDESGMPKERFSAEFPKEGPSILRIQQVVRGDSAAYFCASSQQGVSDEQYFGPGTRLTVT.

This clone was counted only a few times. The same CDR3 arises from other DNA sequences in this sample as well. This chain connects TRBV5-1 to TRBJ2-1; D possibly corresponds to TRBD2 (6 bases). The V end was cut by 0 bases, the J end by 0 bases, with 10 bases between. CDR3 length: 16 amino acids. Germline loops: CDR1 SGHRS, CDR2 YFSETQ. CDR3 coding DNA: TGCGCCAGCAGCTTGGACGGGGGAAGCTCCTACAATGAGCAGTTCTTC. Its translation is CASSLDGGSSYNEQFF.

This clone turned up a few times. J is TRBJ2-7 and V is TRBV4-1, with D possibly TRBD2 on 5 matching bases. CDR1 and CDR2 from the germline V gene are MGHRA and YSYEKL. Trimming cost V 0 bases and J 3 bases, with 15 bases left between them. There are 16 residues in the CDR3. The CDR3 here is CASSQDRAERNYEQYF. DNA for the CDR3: TGCGCCAGCAGCCAAGATCGGGCCGAGCGGAACTACGAGCAGTACTTC.

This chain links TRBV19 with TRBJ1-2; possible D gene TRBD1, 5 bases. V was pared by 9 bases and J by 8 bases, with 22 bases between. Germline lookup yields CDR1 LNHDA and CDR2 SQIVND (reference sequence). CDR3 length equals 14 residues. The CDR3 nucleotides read TGTGCCAGCACCCTAGGCAGGGTGAAAGGAGGCTACACCTTC. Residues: CASTLGRVKGGYTF. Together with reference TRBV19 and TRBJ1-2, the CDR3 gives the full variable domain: DGGITQSPKYLFRKEGQNVTLSCEQNLNHDAMYWYRQDPGQGLRLIYYSQIVNDFQKGDIAEGYSVSREKKESFPLTVTSAQKNPTAFYLCASTLGRVKGGYTFGSGTRLTVV.

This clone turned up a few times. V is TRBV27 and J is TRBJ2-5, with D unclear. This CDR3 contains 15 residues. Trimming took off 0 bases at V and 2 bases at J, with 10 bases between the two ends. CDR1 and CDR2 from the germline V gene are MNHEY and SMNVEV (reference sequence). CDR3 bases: TGTGCCAGCAGTTTATCGAGGCTAGATCAAGAGACCCAGTACTTC. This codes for CASSLSRLDQETQYF.

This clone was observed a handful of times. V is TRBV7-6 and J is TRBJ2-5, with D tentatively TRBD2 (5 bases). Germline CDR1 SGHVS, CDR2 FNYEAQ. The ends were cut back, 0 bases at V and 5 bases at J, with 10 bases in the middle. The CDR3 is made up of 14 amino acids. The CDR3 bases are TGTGCCAGCAGCTTAGCGGCGGAGCGGGAGACCCAGTACTTC. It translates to CASSLAAERETQYF.

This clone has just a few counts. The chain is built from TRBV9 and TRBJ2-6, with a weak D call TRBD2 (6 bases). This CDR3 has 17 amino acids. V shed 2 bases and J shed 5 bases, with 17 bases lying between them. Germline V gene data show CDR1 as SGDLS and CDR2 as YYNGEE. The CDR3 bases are TGTGCCAGCAGCGTCGGAGACACCAGCGGGTGGGCCAACGTCCTGACTTTC. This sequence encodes CASSVGDTSGWANVLTF.

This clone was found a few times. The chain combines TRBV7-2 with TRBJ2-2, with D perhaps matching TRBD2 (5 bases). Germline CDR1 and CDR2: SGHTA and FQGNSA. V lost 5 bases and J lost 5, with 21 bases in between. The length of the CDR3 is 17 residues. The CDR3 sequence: CASSPDRPLVETGELFF. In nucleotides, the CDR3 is TGTGCCAGCAGCCCCGATCGCCCACTAGTAGAGACCGGGGAGCTGTTTTTT. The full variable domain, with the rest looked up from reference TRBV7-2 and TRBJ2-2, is GAGVSQSPSNKVTEKGKDVELRCDPISGHTALYWYRQSLGQGLEFLIYFQGNSAPDKSGLPSDRFSAERTGGSVSTLTIQRTQQEDSAVYLCASSPDRPLVETGELFFGEGSRLTVL.

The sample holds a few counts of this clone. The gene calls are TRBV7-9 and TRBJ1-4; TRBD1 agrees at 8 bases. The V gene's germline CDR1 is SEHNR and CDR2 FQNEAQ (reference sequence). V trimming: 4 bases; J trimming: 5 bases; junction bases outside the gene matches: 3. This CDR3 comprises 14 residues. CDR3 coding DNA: TGTGCCAGCAGCTCCGGGACAGGCAATGAAAAACTGTTTTTT. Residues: CASSSGTGNEKLFF.

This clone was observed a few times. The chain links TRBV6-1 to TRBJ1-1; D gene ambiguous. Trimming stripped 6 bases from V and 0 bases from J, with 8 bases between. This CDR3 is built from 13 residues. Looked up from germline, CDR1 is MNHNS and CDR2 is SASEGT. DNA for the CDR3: TGTGCCAGCAGCGGGGTAATGAACACTGAAGCTTTCTTT. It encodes CASSGVMNTEAFF.

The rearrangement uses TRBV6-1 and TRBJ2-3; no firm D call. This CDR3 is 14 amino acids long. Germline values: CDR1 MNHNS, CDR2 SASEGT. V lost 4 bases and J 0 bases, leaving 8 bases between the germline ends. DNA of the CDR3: TGTGCCAGCAGTGCCGACACAAGCACAGATACGCAGTATTTT. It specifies CASSADTSTDTQYF.

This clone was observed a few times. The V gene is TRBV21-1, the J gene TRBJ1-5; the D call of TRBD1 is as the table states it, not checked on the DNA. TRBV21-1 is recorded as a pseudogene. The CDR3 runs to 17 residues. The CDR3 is CASSKGRGTGGNQPQHF. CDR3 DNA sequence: TGTGCCAGCAGCAAAGGGAGGGGGACAGGGGGCAATCAGCCCCAGCATTTT.

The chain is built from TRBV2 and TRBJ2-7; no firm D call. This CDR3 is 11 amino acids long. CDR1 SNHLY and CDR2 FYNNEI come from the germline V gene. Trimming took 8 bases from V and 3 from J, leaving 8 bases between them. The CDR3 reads CASLQFYEQYF. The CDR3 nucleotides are TGTGCCAGCCTACAGTTCTACGAGCAGTACTTC.

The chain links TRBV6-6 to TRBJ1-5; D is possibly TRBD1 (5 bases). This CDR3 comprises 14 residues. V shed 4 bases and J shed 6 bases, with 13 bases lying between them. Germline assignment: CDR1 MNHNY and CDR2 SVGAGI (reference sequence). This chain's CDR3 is CASSSLGGSQPQHF. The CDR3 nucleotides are TGTGCCAGCAGTTCCTTGGGGGGAAGTCAGCCCCAGCATTTT.

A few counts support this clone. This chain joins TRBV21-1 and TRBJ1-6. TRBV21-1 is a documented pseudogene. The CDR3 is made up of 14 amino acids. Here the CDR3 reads CASSHGVGGHTLHF. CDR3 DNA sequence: TGTGCCAGCAGCCATGGGGTGGGAGGCCACACCCTCCACTTT.

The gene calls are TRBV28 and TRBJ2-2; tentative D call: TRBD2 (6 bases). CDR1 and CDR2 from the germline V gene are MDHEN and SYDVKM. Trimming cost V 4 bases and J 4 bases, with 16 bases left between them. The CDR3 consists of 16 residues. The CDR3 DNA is TGTGCCAGCAGTTGGACTTCCTCAGCGGGCACCGGGGAGCTGTTTTTT. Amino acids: CASSWTSSAGTGELFF.

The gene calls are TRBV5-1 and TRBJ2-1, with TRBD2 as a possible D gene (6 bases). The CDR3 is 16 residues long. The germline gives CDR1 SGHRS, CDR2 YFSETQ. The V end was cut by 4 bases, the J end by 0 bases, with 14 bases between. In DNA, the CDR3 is TGCGCCAGCAGCCCCGGGGAGGTTTCCTCCTACAATGAGCAGTTCTTC. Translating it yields CASSPGEVSSYNEQFF.

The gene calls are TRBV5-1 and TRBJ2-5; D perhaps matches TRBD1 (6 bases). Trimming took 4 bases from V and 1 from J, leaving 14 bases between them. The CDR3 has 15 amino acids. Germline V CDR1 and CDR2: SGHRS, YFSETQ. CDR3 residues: CASSNRQALQETQYF. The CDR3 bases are TGCGCCAGCAGCAACAGACAGGCCCTCCAAGAGACCCAGTACTTC.

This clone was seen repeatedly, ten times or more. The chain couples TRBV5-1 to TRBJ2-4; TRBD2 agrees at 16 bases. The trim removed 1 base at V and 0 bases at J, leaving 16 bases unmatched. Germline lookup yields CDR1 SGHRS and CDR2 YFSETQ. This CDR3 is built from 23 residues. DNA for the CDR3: TGCGCCAGCAGCTTGAATCCGGGACTAGCGGGAGGGCCGGGATCTTTAGCCAAAAACATTCAGTACTTC. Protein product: CASSLNPGLAGGPGSLAKNIQYF.